The 19 T cell receptor beta chains listed next were all sequenced from one sample in a study of T cells after yellow fever vaccination. TCRdb recomputed calls from the 5' RACE reads with MiXCR, one row per CDR3 protein. The sample includes under 700,000 distinct CDR3 sequences, 17% of them seen just once. Source: PBMCs, taken 4 to 5 days after the first yellow fever vaccination. All receptors come from a young man who received the YFV17D yellow fever vaccine.

This clonotype was counted a few times. The V call is TRBV14, the J call TRBJ2-1, with D perhaps given as TRBD1 or TRBD2 (5 bases each). This CDR3 comprises 15 residues. V lost 1 base and J 10 bases, leaving 17 bases between the germline ends. Germline V gene data show CDR1 as SGHDN and CDR2 as FVKESK. The CDR3 region has the DNA TGTGCCAGCAGCCAAGTAGGGACCTGGGGGTTGGAGCAGTTCTTC. Translation: CASSQVGTWGLEQFF.

This clonotype was recorded many times. The CDR3 nucleotides are TGTGCCAGCAGTTTAGACTTTGACAGGGGGCGTGAGCAGTTCTTC. As protein: CASSLDFDRGREQFF. The V gene is TRBV12-3 or TRBV12-4, the J gene TRBJ2-1; 10 bases fit TRBD1. This CDR3 contains 15 residues. The V gene end was trimmed by 1 base and the J gene end by 9 bases; junction bases not matched to a gene: 6.

This clonotype was seen more than once but under ten times. The rearrangement uses TRBV20-1 and TRBJ2-2; possible D gene TRBD1, 5 bases. CDR1 DFQATT and CDR2 SNEGSKA come from the germline V gene (reference sequence). This CDR3 is 15 amino acids long. V lost 3 bases and J lost 1, with 12 bases in between. As DNA, the CDR3 is TGCAGTGCTAGCGGCCTGGGGCGGAACACCGGGGAGCTGTTTTTT. This gives the protein CSASGLGRNTGELFF.

This clonotype has a handful of counts. The chain links TRBV6-1 to TRBJ1-1; D possibly corresponds to TRBD1 (5 bases). Germline CDR1 and CDR2: MNHNS and SASEGT. This CDR3 has 13 residues. The germline V and J ends were trimmed by 10 bases and 2 bases, with 14 bases remaining between them. Here the CDR3 DNA reads TGTGCCACCTCCGAACAGGATAACACTGAAGCTTTCTTT. Protein sequence: CATSEQDNTEAFF.

The rearrangement links TRBV18 to TRBJ2-3, with 8 positions matching TRBD1. This CDR3 contains 13 residues. J lost 6 bases, V lost 8 bases, and 7 bases had no gene match. Germline CDR1 and CDR2: KGHSH and LQKENI. CDR3 amino acids: CASTQGAADTQYF. In DNA, the CDR3 is TGTGCCAGCACCCAGGGGGCAGCGGATACGCAGTATTTT.

The CDR3 nucleotides read TGTGCCAGCAGTACAGGGTCTCACTATGGCTACACCTTC. Encoded protein: CASSTGSHYGYTF. The gene calls are TRBV7-9 and TRBJ1-2; possible D gene TRBD1, 6 bases. The length of the CDR3 is 13 residues. CDR1 and CDR2 from the germline V gene are SEHNR and FQNEAQ (reference sequence). V was pared by 6 bases and J by 3 bases, with 11 bases between.

At least ten counts were recorded for this clonotype. The rearrangement uses TRBV28 and TRBJ2-7; 7 bases map to TRBD2. The trim removed 3 bases at V and 7 bases at J, leaving 9 bases unmatched. This CDR3 is 14 amino acids long. The germline gives CDR1 MDHEN, CDR2 SYDVKM. This CDR3 is CASSFGREVNEQYV. For the CDR3, the DNA is TGTGCCAGCAGTTTTGGGAGGGAGGTAAATGAGCAGTACGTC.

This clonotype appeared a few times. The chain carries TRBV6-6 and TRBJ2-7; 8 bases line up with TRBD1. The CDR3 length is 13 residues. The ends lost 7 bases at V and 7 bases at J; junction bases unmatched: 9. Germline assignment: CDR1 MNHNY and CDR2 SVGAGI (reference sequence). The CDR3 loop reads CASTSDRVGEQYV. The CDR3 bases are TGTGCCAGCACCTCGGACAGGGTGGGGGAGCAGTACGTC.

The sample holds a few counts of this clonotype. The gene calls are TRBV10-3 and TRBJ2-5; D remains unclear. The CDR3 is made up of 13 amino acids. V lost 4 bases and J 0 bases, leaving 6 bases between the germline ends. Germline V CDR1 and CDR2: ENHRY, SYGVKD. The CDR3 loop reads CAISVTDQETQYF. In DNA, the CDR3 is TGTGCCATCAGTGTTACGGACCAAGAGACCCAGTACTTC.

The CDR3 loop reads CASSFTGSTIYF. The CDR3 DNA sequence: TGTGCCAGCAGTTTTACAGGCAGCACCATATATTTT. The chain couples TRBV12-3 or TRBV12-4 to TRBJ1-3, with a tentative D call TRBD1 (5 bases). Trimming removed 3 bases at V and 9 bases at J, with 9 bases between. CDR3 length equals 12 residues.

This clonotype was seen a few times. This chain connects TRBV4-3 to TRBJ2-1, with unresolved D. This CDR3 contains 13 residues. The V and J ends lost 0 bases and 11 bases respectively, with 11 bases between them. The V gene's germline CDR1 is LGHNA and CDR2 YSLEER. DNA of the CDR3: TGCGCCAGCAGCCAAGAGTCGGACCCTAAGCAGTTCTTC. Its protein product is CASSQESDPKQFF.

On this clonotype: This CDR3 fails to terminate in the conserved phenylalanine or tryptophan, so it likely reflects a read error. The V gene is TRBV7-9, the J gene TRBJ1-1, with D possibly matching TRBD1 (5 bases). Germline loops: CDR1 SEHNR, CDR2 FQNEAQ (reference sequence). This CDR3 region has 14 residues. V gave up 5 bases and J gave up 5 bases, with 15 bases separating them. The CDR3 here is CASSPDGGRTEAFI. Here the CDR3 DNA reads TGTGCCAGCAGCCCGGATGGGGGGAGGACTGAAGCTTTCATT.

This clonotype appeared a few times. The J gene is TRBJ2-2, the V gene TRBV7-2, with 11 nucleotides matching TRBD2. CDR1 is SGHTA and CDR2 is FQGNSA in the germline V gene. J was trimmed by 3 bases and V by 5 bases; bases with no gene match: 5. The CDR3 has 16 residues. Written as DNA, the CDR3 is TGTGCCAGCAGCCGGAGACTAGCGGGGTACACCGGGGAGCTGTTTTTT. It codes for CASSRRLAGYTGELFF.

This clonotype was found a few times. V gene TRBV6-5 combines with J gene TRBJ1-1, with D perhaps matching TRBD1 (5 bases). This CDR3 contains 16 residues. Germline V gene data show CDR1 as MNHEY and CDR2 as SVGAGI. Trimming pared 2 bases from V and 4 bases from J, leaving 17 bases between. CDR3 coding DNA: TGTGCCAGCAGTTACGGGGACGGGTTTAGGAGCACTGAAGCTTTCTTT. Translated, it gives CASSYGDGFRSTEAFF.

This clonotype appeared a few times. This chain uses TRBV6-2 or TRBV6-3 with TRBJ2-7; 7 nucleotides line up with TRBD2. The germline gives CDR1 MNHEY, CDR2 SVGEGT. The CDR3 extends over 14 amino acids. V lost 6 bases to trimming and J lost 0 bases; unmatched junction nucleotides: 5. CDR3 sequence: CASRAAGRSYEQYV. The CDR3 nucleotides are TGTGCCAGCAGGGCAGCGGGGCGCTCCTACGAGCAGTACGTC.

The rearrangement joins TRBV7-2 to TRBJ2-7, with D uncertain. Germline V gene data show CDR1 as SGHTA and CDR2 as FQGNSA. Deletions cut 2 bases from V and 4 bases from J, with 9 bases between. The CDR3 has 13 residues. In nucleotides, the CDR3 is TGTGCCAGCAGCTTAACGGCCGGGTACGAGCAGTACGTC. Its protein product is CASSLTAGYEQYV.

The V gene is TRBV6-5, the J gene TRBJ2-2, with TRBD2 identical over 12 bases. The CDR3 runs to 16 residues. After removal of 3 bases from V and 7 bases from J, the junction contained 6 bases not matched to a gene. Germline V gene data show CDR1 as MNHEY and CDR2 as SVGAGI. The CDR3: CASSYLAGGPGGELFF. CDR3 coding DNA: TGTGCCAGCAGTTATCTAGCGGGGGGGCCGGGCGGGGAGCTGTTTTTT.

This clonotype was counted between two and nine times. The chain couples TRBV7-2 to TRBJ2-3; D is perhaps TRBD2 (6 bases). V gave up 1 base and J gave up 7 bases, with 15 bases separating them. The CDR3 runs 15 residues. Germline V gene sequence: CDR1 SGHTA, CDR2 FQGNSA. CDR3 sequence (DNA): TGTGCCAGCAGCTTAGGGGCGGGGCCGGAGAATACGCAGTATTTT. Its protein product is CASSLGAGPENTQYF.

Here the CDR3 DNA reads TGCGCCAGCACCACAACAGGGGGCACTGGGGAGACCCAGTACTTC. Translating it yields CASTTTGGTGETQYF. The V gene is TRBV5-1, the J gene TRBJ2-5; TRBD1 matches at 9 bases. The V and J ends lost 6 bases and 5 bases, in that order; junction bases with no gene match: 11. The CDR3 is 15 amino acids. Germline V CDR1 and CDR2: SGHRS, YFSETQ.